This is a list of T cell receptor beta chains from one sample in a study of beta chain features in type 1 diabetes. Some clones are missing from TCRdb's copy, which holds only in-frame ones; the method was immunoSEQ multiplex PCR. The sample consists of 150,000 to 200,000 clones, 9% to 10% of them appearing once. Sequenced sample: central memory CD4+ T cells from blood. The receptors here all came from a young woman with type 1 diabetes. Both conserved end residues are trimmed from each CDR3.

>TRBV27
ASSTTGTVGKLF
>TRBV7-9
ASSLAGYGYT
>TRBV27
ASIRAGTGELF
>TRBV2
ASSPSGTGSDTQY
>TRBV30
AWSVPPGAYEQY
>TRBV19
ASSNYLAGAPYEQY
>TRBV29-1
SVGDSGIEQF
>TRBV29-1
SVHHRGHTEAF
>TRBV27
ASSLLGQGEYEQY
>TRBV5-1
ASGIGASSSGANVLT
>TRBV2
ASSERGPGETQY
>TRBV2
ASSEARDSLYGYT
>TRBV28
ASSAPPGTAYNEQF
>TRBV4-1
ASSPSGRAEIHSTDTQY
>TRBV13
ASSPKGSHEQY
>TRBV28
ASSFWGENTEAF
>TRBV30
AWSPRVGIIRAKNIQY
>TRBV18
ASSPRGSGHQETQY
>TRBV10-3
ATSGPLNNEQF
>TRBV7-2
ASSLGVAGGPLF
>TRBV29-1
SGEQGRGTEAF
>TRBV6-6
ASSGLAGGTGELF
>TRBV10-3
AISETGENTEAF
>TRBV7-3
ASSRQRQAF
>TRBV30
AWRSAGTSGRSQY
>TRBV30
AWSGGKNQPQH
>TRBV7-2
ASSSRRPIGNEQF
>TRBV27
ASSPLLGDTQY
>TRBV19
ASRGQGGTEAF
>TRBV19
ASSIIGEGTEAF
>TRBV5-1
ASSPEGAGAHNEQF
>TRBV29-1
SVVNRLSSEAF
>TRBV5-1
ASSLGDTTYEQY
>TRBV5-1
ASSAGQNTEAF
>TRBV28
ASSLSTSGSYEQY
>TRBV5-1
ASSLSGGTDTQY
>TRBV29-1
SVDDRGASEQY
>TRBV30
AFEGLGFGYNEQF
>TRBV7-3
ASSLTEGAGTEAF
>TRBV7-8
ASSLLGQGNTGELF
>TRBV15
ATSSGYEQY
>TRBV18
ASSLSLAAHNEQF
>TRBV6-6
ASSRAEGYNEQF
>TRBV5-6
ASSRRKTGNYGYT
>TRBV2
ARGDYRANYGYT
>TRBV30
AWSLRRGGAGGDGDGELF
>TRBV19
ASSIVSVSSGTSYEQY
>TRBV5-1
ASSLTSGTGPFYEQY
>TRBV6-6
ASSYSTNSGYEQY
>TRBV7-9
ASSLRTGDYEQY
>TRBV28
ASSPGTGFRGANVLT
>TRBV5-1
ASSLAGKTGYIYEQY